These 21 T cell receptor beta chains were sequenced from one sample in a study of T cells in Graves' hyperthyroidism and ophthalmopathy (dated by TCRdb to the late 2010s). Receptor amplification or capture employed multiplex PCR. Sequencing was carried out with an Illumina HiSeq 2000. The TCR beta CDR3 regions were amplified from the RNA transcripts. For the first round of RT-PCR on the TCR CDR3, the HTBI primer set was used together with the Qiagen OneStep RT-PCR kit. TCRdb reworked the public reads: Q25 trimming with fastp, MiXCR clone assembly, productive beta chains retained. Duplicate CDR3 protein sequences are folded into a single record with the most common DNA and genes. For this sample the table gives 250,000 to 350,000 distinct CDR3 sequences, of which around 16% were detected only once. The leading ten clones occupy around 35% of the sample. Material for sequencing was blood. The receptors shown here come from a man aged 25 to 40 with Graves' hyperthyroidism.

This clonotype was counted ten times or more. V gene TRBV11-3 combines with J gene TRBJ2-1; no firm D call. CDR1 is SGHNT and CDR2 is YENEEA in the germline V gene. This CDR3 is built from 15 residues. V gave up 6 bases and J gave up 1 base, with 13 bases separating them. CDR3 in amino acids: CASSPDPGSYNEQFF. DNA of the CDR3: TGTGCCAGCAGTCCGGATCCCGGGTCCTACAATGAGCAGTTCTTC.

The chain carries TRBV6-1 and TRBJ1-5, with no clear D. Trimming removed 3 bases at V and 7 bases at J, with 13 bases between. Germline CDR1 MNHNS, CDR2 SASEGT. The CDR3 has 14 residues. CDR3 nucleotide sequence: TGTGCCAGCAGTGACATGGGGAAAAACCAGCCCCAGCATTTT. It translates to CASSDMGKNQPQHF.

This clonotype was observed many times. The genes are TRBV11-2 and TRBJ2-7; 8 nucleotides agree with TRBD1. The trim removed 5 bases at V and 0 bases at J, leaving 9 bases unmatched. Germline CDR1 reads SGHAT; CDR2 reads FQNNGV. The CDR3 spans 16 residues. The CDR3 DNA reads as TGTGCCAGCAGCAGAGGAAGACAGGGGAGCTCCTACGAGCAGTACTTC. Its translation: CASSRGRQGSSYEQYF.

As to this clonotype: A much larger clone sits a single nucleotide away, making a read error possible. J is TRBJ2-7 and V is TRBV28, with D perhaps given as TRBD1 or TRBD2 (5 bases each). The closer fit of TRBJ2-1 to the DNA end suggests the J call may be wrong. The germline gives CDR1 MDHEN, CDR2 SYDVKM. This CDR3 comprises 14 residues. The CDR3 protein is CASTVAGTVYEQFF. The CDR3 nucleotides are TGTGCCAGCACCGTAGCCGGGACGGTTTACGAGCAGTTCTTC.

This clonotype came up many times. The rearrangement uses TRBV30 and TRBJ1-4; D is ambiguous. V was clipped by 0 bases and J by 8 bases, with 10 bases between them. From germline, CDR1 is GTSNPN and CDR2 SVGIG (reference sequence). There are 13 residues in the CDR3. In nucleotides, the CDR3 is TGTGCCTGGAGTGTACTAGGAGTGGAAAAACTGTTTTTT. As protein: CAWSVLGVEKLFF. The whole variable domain, remainder taken from reference TRBV30 and TRBJ1-4, is SQTIHQWPATLVQPVGSPLSLECTVEGTSNPNLYWYRQAAGRGLQLLFYSVGIGQISSEVPQNLSASRPQDRQFILSSKKLLLSDSGFYLCAWSVLGVEKLFFGSGTQLSVL.

The rearrangement links TRBV11-2 to TRBJ2-3; D gene ambiguous. Trimming took off 3 bases at V and 0 bases at J, with 13 bases between the two ends. Per the germline V gene, CDR1 is SGHAT and CDR2 is FQNNGV. This CDR3 has 16 residues. The CDR3 loop is CASSFAKASSTDTQYF. DNA for the CDR3: TGTGCCAGCAGCTTCGCGAAGGCATCTAGCACAGATACGCAGTATTTT.

This clonotype was seen at least ten times. CDR3 amino acids: CASSVRPEVREYEQYF. CDR3 coding DNA: TGTGCCAGCAGCGTACGCCCGGAGGTGCGGGAGTACGAGCAGTACTTC. V and J are TRBV9 and TRBJ2-7; 7 bases agree with TRBD2. Looked up from germline, CDR1 is SGDLS and CDR2 is YYNGEE. This CDR3 is 16 amino acids long. The V and J ends lost 1 base and 4 bases, in that order; junction bases with no gene match: 11.

At least ten counts were recorded for this clonotype. The chain joins TRBV3-1 to TRBJ2-1, with D possibly TRBD2 on 6 matching bases. The germline V gene encodes CDR1 LGHDT and CDR2 YNNKEL (reference sequence). This CDR3 has 16 amino acids. The V end was cut by 5 bases, the J end by 4 bases, with 18 bases between. CDR3 loop: CASSKAPGTLYNEQFF. CDR3 coding DNA: TGTGCCAGCAGCAAAGCCCCCGGGACTTTGTACAATGAGCAGTTCTTC.

This clonotype has at least ten counts. V is TRBV12-5 and J is TRBJ1-1; D gene uncertain. The CDR3 contains 13 residues. Germline V lookup: CDR1 LGHNT, CDR2 FRNRAP. V dropped 1 base and J dropped 1 base, with 4 bases sitting between them. CDR3 sequence: CASGLGRNTEAFF. The CDR3 DNA is TGTGCTAGTGGTTTGGGCAGGAACACTGAAGCTTTCTTT.

This clonotype was observed a few times. The chain uses TRBV20-1 and TRBJ2-2; no reliable D call. With 6 bases removed from V and 3 bases from J, the gap between germline ends came to 14 bases. Germline V lookup: CDR1 DFQATT, CDR2 SNEGSKA (reference sequence). This CDR3 has 14 residues. CDR3 bases: TGCAGTGCCCTTCCCAACCTAGACACCGGGGAGCTGTTTTTT. Residues: CSALPNLDTGELFF.

This clonotype was counted a few times. The chain is built from TRBV29-1 and TRBJ2-3; 8 bases map to TRBD2. This CDR3 comprises 15 residues. V was clipped by 8 bases and J by 4 bases; unmatched bases: 14. Germline CDR1 is SQVTM and CDR2 is ANQGSEA. The CDR3 loop reads CSSVASGSGADTQYF. As DNA, the CDR3 is TGCAGCTCTGTAGCAAGCGGGAGTGGGGCAGATACGCAGTATTTT.

The chain employs TRBV3-1 and TRBJ2-4; D is unclear. V was shortened by 2 bases and J by 10 bases, with 6 bases between the two germline ends. Looked up from germline, CDR1 is LGHDT and CDR2 is YNNKEL (reference sequence). The CDR3 runs 11 residues. Written as DNA, the CDR3 is TGTGCCAGCAGCCAATGGCAGATTCAGTACTTC. Translated, it gives CASSQWQIQYF.

The rearrangement uses TRBV24-1 and TRBJ1-1; D ambiguous. CDR1 is KGHDR, CDR2 SFDVKD, per germline. This CDR3 has 13 residues. V shed 1 base and J shed 4 bases, with 6 bases lying between them. Here the CDR3 reads CATSDFRSTEAFF. The CDR3 DNA reads TGTGCCACCAGTGATTTCCGGTCCACTGAAGCTTTCTTT.

This clonotype was counted between two and nine times. The CDR3 loop reads CSAGPRGRISGSSYEQYF. DNA of the CDR3: TGCAGTGCTGGCCCGAGGGGCCGAATTAGCGGGAGCTCCTACGAGCAGTACTTC. This chain links TRBV20-1 with TRBJ2-7, with TRBD2 matching 9 bases. CDR3 length: 18 residues. Per germline, CDR1 DFQATT and CDR2 SNEGSKA (reference sequence). Losses at the gene ends were 5 bases for V and 0 bases for J; bases not matched to a gene: 17.

This chain connects TRBV6-5 to TRBJ1-5; D uncertain. In germline, CDR1 is MNHEY, CDR2 SVGAGI. V was clipped by 0 bases and J by 7 bases, with 7 bases between them. There are 13 residues in the CDR3. CDR3 in amino acids: CASSYSNLQPQHF. The CDR3 DNA is TGTGCCAGCAGTTACTCGAATCTACAGCCCCAGCATTTT.

This clonotype was seen repeatedly, ten times or more. The V gene is TRBV3-1, the J gene TRBJ2-2; 11 bases align to TRBD2. The CDR3 is 16 residues long. Germline CDR1 is LGHDT and CDR2 is YNNKEL (reference sequence). V trimming: 1 base; J trimming: 7 bases; junction bases outside the gene matches: 5. CDR3 nucleotide sequence: TGTGCCAGCAGCCAAGGGACTAGCGGGCGATACGGGGAGCTGTTTTTT. It encodes CASSQGTSGRYGELFF.

The chain carries TRBV5-1 and TRBJ2-7, with D perhaps assigned TRBD1 or TRBD2 (6 bases each). Between the trimmed V and J ends, which lost 4 bases and 7 bases, there was a span of 18 bases. Germline V lookup: CDR1 SGHRS, CDR2 YFSETQ. The CDR3 extends over 14 amino acids. The CDR3 nucleotides are TGCGCCAGCAGCCAACCGGGGGCAGGGCGGGAGCAGTACTTC. It yields the protein CASSQPGAGREQYF.

This clonotype was counted many times. The V gene is TRBV27, the J gene TRBJ1-1; D unresolved. Germline V gene sequence: CDR1 MNHEY, CDR2 SMNVEV (reference sequence). Trimming removed 4 bases from V and 0 bases from J, with 9 bases in between. This CDR3 is built from 14 residues. The CDR3 nucleotides read TGTGCCAGCAGTTCTTTTCGGATGAACACTGAAGCTTTCTTT. It encodes CASSSFRMNTEAFF.

This clonotype was picked up many times. This rearrangement joins TRBV5-1 to TRBJ2-7; perhaps D is TRBD1 or TRBD2 (5 bases each). Germline CDR1 is SGHRS and CDR2 is YFSETQ. This CDR3 has 16 amino acids. V shed 4 bases and J shed 1 base, with 18 bases lying between them. The CDR3 nucleotides read TGCGCCAGCAGCCTCGGGACCCAAAGGCAGTCCTACGAGCAGTACTTC. It is translated as CASSLGTQRQSYEQYF. Full variable domain (remainder filled in from reference TRBV5-1 and TRBJ2-7): KAGVTQTPRYLIKTRGQQVTLSCSPISGHRSVSWYQQTPGQGLQFLFEYFSETQRNKGNFPGRFSGRQFSNSRSEMNVSTLELGDSALYLCASSLGTQRQSYEQYFGPGTRLTVT.

The chain uses TRBV5-6 and TRBJ2-1; 11 bases match TRBD2. Germline V gene data show CDR1 as SGHDT and CDR2 as YYEEEE. The CDR3 runs 16 residues. J gave up 13 bases and V 4 bases, and 16 bases lay outside the gene matches. The CDR3 DNA reads TGTGCCAGCAGCCACACTCAGGGTAGCGGGAGGGCAACACAGTTCTTC. Protein: CASSHTQGSGRATQFF.

The J gene is TRBJ2-3, the V gene TRBV7-2; D unresolved. The CDR3 loop spans 14 amino acids. Per the germline V gene, CDR1 is SGHTA and CDR2 is FQGNSA. Trimming left V 3 bases short and J 0 bases short, with 7 bases between. CDR3 sequence: CASSFSLSTDTQYF. CDR3 nucleotides: TGTGCCAGCAGCTTCTCCCTTAGCACAGATACGCAGTATTTT. Full variable domain (outside the CDR3, taken from reference TRBV7-2 and TRBJ2-3): GAGVSQSPSNKVTEKGKDVELRCDPISGHTALYWYRQSLGQGLEFLIYFQGNSAPDKSGLPSDRFSAERTGGSVSTLTIQRTQQEDSAVYLCASSFSLSTDTQYFGPGTRLTVL.